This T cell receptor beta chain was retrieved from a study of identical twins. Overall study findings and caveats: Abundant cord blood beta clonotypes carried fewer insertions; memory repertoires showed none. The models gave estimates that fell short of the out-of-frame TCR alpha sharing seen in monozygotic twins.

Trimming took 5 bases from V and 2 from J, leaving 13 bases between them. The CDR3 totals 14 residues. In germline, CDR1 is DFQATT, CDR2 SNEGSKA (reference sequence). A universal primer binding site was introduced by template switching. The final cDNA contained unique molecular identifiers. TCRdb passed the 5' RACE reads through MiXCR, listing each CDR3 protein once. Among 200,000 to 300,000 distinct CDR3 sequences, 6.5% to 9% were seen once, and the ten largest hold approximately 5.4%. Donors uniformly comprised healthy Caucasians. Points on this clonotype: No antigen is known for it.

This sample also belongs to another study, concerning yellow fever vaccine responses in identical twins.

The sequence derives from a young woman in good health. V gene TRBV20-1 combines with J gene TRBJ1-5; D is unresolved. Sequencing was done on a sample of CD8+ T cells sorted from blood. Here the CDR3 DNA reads TGCAGTGCTCTCCCCGCCGAGGGCAATCAGCCCCAGCATTTT. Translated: CSALPAEGNQPQHF.